A selection of T cell receptor beta chains follows, all from one sample in a study of cytomegalovirus exposure and HLA in healthy donors. Method: immunoSEQ multiplex PCR; TCRdb's copy keeps in-frame clones and lacks some. Counted here are some 230,000 clones, about nine tenths occurring once; the ten biggest clones make up 1% to 1.2%. The sequencing sample was made of PBMCs. All receptors derive from a woman aged 18-29 years in good health and CMV-seronegative. Both conserved end residues are part of each CDR3. D genes are given only for firm matches. The listing skips clone size in some rows; elsewhere it reads once, few, many or a size class.

v_gene: TRBV14
abundance: once
j_gene: TRBJ2-7
d_gene: NA
CDR3aa: CASSQDRRPQREQYF
CDR3nt: TGTGCCAGCAGCCAAGATCGACGACCTCAGCGCGAGCAGTACTTC

v_gene: TRBV7-8
abundance: NA
j_gene: TRBJ1-6
d_gene: NA
CDR3aa: CASSPPGGINSPLHF
CDR3nt: TGTGCCAGCAGCCCGCCGGGAGGGATCAATTCACCCCTCCACTTT

v_gene: TRBV30
abundance: NA
j_gene: TRBJ1-1
d_gene: TRBD1
CDR3aa: CAWRQGHNTEAFF
CDR3nt: TGTGCCTGGCGACAGGGCCATAACACTGAAGCTTTCTTT

v_gene: TRBV18
abundance: NA
j_gene: TRBJ1-2
d_gene: TRBD1
CDR3aa: CASSPRDRALEGYTF
CDR3nt: TGTGCCAGCTCACCAAGGGACAGGGCGTTGGAGGGCTACACCTTC

v_gene: TRBV2
abundance: NA
j_gene: TRBJ1-4
d_gene: NA
CDR3aa: CASSLTPRLLGFNEKLFF
CDR3nt: TGTGCCAGCAGCTTGACTCCCCGGCTCCTAGGTTTCAATGAAAAACTGTTTTTT

v_gene: TRBV2
abundance: NA
j_gene: TRBJ1-1
d_gene: TRBD1
CDR3aa: CATYRGPTEAFF
CDR3nt: TGTGCCACCTACAGGGGGCCCACTGAAGCTTTCTTT

v_gene: TRBV6-5
abundance: NA
j_gene: TRBJ2-7
d_gene: NA
CDR3aa: CASSYASGGLGGEQYF
CDR3nt: TGTGCCAGCAGTTACGCCTCTGGAGGTCTGGGGGGCGAGCAGTACTTC

v_gene: TRBV27
abundance: once
j_gene: TRBJ1-2
d_gene: NA
CDR3aa: CASSLGGEVGYTF
CDR3nt: TGTGCCAGCAGTTTAGGAGGGGAGGTTGGCTACACCTTC

v_gene: TRBV5-1
abundance: NA
j_gene: TRBJ1-6
d_gene: TRBD1
CDR3aa: CASSFAPTGGSSGNSPLHF
CDR3nt: TGCGCCAGCAGCTTTGCCCCGACAGGGGGGTCGAGCGGGAATTCACCCCTCCACTTT

v_gene: TRBV23-1
abundance: NA
j_gene: TRBJ1-2
d_gene: NA
CDR3aa: CASSQDNRVGYGYTF
CDR3nt: TGCGCCAGCAGTCAAGACAACAGGGTTGGATATGGCTACACCTTC

v_gene: TRBV7-6
abundance: NA
j_gene: TRBJ1-1
d_gene: NA
CDR3aa: CASSLSQGTLNTEAFF
CDR3nt: TGTGCCAGCAGCTTATCCCAGGGGACCTTGAACACTGAAGCTTTCTTT

v_gene: TRBV6-1
abundance: once
j_gene: TRBJ2-7
d_gene: NA
CDR3aa: CASGGLDGYF
CDR3nt: TGTGCCAGCGGGGGACTTGACGGATACTTC

v_gene: TRBV15
abundance: NA
j_gene: TRBJ1-5
d_gene: NA
CDR3aa: CATSRDIRQPQHF
CDR3nt: TGTGCCACCAGCAGAGATATCCGTCAGCCCCAGCATTTT

v_gene: TRBV7-2
abundance: few
j_gene: TRBJ2-7
d_gene: NA
CDR3aa: CASASPHRGEQYF
CDR3nt: TGTGCCAGCGCCTCCCCCCACCGAGGGGAGCAGTACTTC

v_gene: TRBV14
abundance: NA
j_gene: TRBJ2-2
d_gene: TRBD2
CDR3aa: CASSPYGRVNTGELFF
CDR3nt: TGTGCCAGCAGCCCCTACGGGAGGGTGAACACCGGGGAGCTGTTTTTT

v_gene: TRBV5-1
abundance: once
j_gene: TRBJ1-2
d_gene: TRBD1
CDR3aa: CASSFTPGQNYGYTF
CDR3nt: TGCGCCAGCAGCTTCACCCCGGGACAGAACTATGGCTACACCTTC

v_gene: TRBV5-4
abundance: NA
j_gene: TRBJ2-7
d_gene: TRBD2
CDR3aa: CASSLEAGIYEQYF
CDR3nt: TGTGCCAGCAGCTTGGAAGCGGGAATCTACGAGCAGTACTTC

v_gene: TRBV7-9
abundance: NA
j_gene: TRBJ2-7
d_gene: TRBD1
CDR3aa: CASSFTDRGLYEQYF
CDR3nt: TGTGCCAGCAGCTTCACAGACAGGGGGCTCTACGAGCAGTACTTC

v_gene: TRBV9
abundance: NA
j_gene: TRBJ2-7
d_gene: NA
CDR3aa: CASSAGQSEQYF
CDR3nt: TGTGCCAGCAGCGCCGGACAGAGCGAGCAGTACTTC

v_gene: TRBV2
abundance: NA
j_gene: TRBJ2-5
d_gene: NA
CDR3aa: CASSVEGRPEETQYF
CDR3nt: TGTGCCAGCAGTGTTGAGGGCAGGCCTGAGGAGACCCAGTACTTC

v_gene: TRBV6-5
abundance: once
j_gene: TRBJ1-1
d_gene: NA
CDR3aa: CASSPPRQTYTEAFF
CDR3nt: TGTGCCAGCAGTCCCCCTAGGCAGACCTACACTGAAGCTTTCTTT

v_gene: TRBV27
abundance: NA
j_gene: TRBJ2-3
d_gene: TRBD2
CDR3aa: CASSLLAGGATDTQYF
CDR3nt: TGTGCCAGCAGTTTATTAGCGGGAGGGGCCACAGATACGCAGTATTTT

v_gene: TRBV25-1
abundance: NA
j_gene: TRBJ1-2
d_gene: NA
CDR3aa: CASSVGRGYGYTF
CDR3nt: TGTGCCAGCAGTGTAGGCAGGGGATATGGCTACACCTTC

v_gene: TRBV4-2
abundance: NA
j_gene: TRBJ2-4
d_gene: TRBD2
CDR3aa: CASSQGPSGGSGGDIQYF
CDR3nt: TGTGCCAGCAGCCAAGGTCCCTCGGGCGGGAGTGGTGGGGACATTCAGTACTTC

v_gene: TRBV30
abundance: NA
j_gene: TRBJ1-1
d_gene: TRBD1
CDR3aa: CAWSVGDRNTEAFF
CDR3nt: TGTGCCTGGAGTGTAGGGGACAGGAACACTGAAGCTTTCTTT

v_gene: TRBV30
abundance: NA
j_gene: TRBJ2-3
d_gene: NA
CDR3aa: CAWSTGAYTDTQYF
CDR3nt: TGTGCCTGGAGTACAGGAGCCTACACAGATACGCAGTATTTT

v_gene: TRBV6-5
abundance: NA
j_gene: TRBJ2-2
d_gene: NA
CDR3aa: CASSYRRGATGELFF
CDR3nt: TGTGCCAGCAGTTACCGCAGGGGTGCCACCGGGGAGCTGTTTTTT

v_gene: TRBV20-1
abundance: NA
j_gene: TRBJ1-2
d_gene: NA
CDR3aa: CSGQSRYGYTF
CDR3nt: TGCAGCGGACAGTCCCGCTATGGCTACACCTTC

v_gene: TRBV11-3
abundance: NA
j_gene: TRBJ2-6
d_gene: NA
CDR3aa: CASSFGGASGANVLTF
CDR3nt: TGTGCCAGCAGCTTTGGAGGGGCTTCTGGGGCCAACGTCCTGACTTTC